The rows below give T cell receptor beta chains drawn from one sample of a study of cytomegalovirus exposure and HLA in healthy donors. Sequencing used immunoSEQ multiplex PCR; TCRdb keeps in-frame clones, though not all of them. Of fewer than 110,000 clones listed, roughly 76% are singletons. The sample comprised PBMCs. All receptors come from a man aged 18 to 29 in good health and CMV-seronegative. Both conserved end residues are part of each CDR3. The D gene is left open where the match is weak. Not all rows give a size; the values are once, few, many and, for expanded clones, a class.

clone size	D gene	J gene	V gene	CDR3 DNA	CDR3 protein
.	TRBD1	TRBJ1-6	TRBV5-8	TGTGCCAGCAGCTTGATACAGGGGAATTCACCCCTCCACTTT	CASSLIQGNSPLHF
.	TRBD2	TRBJ2-5	TRBV9	TGTGCCAGCAGCACTAGACTAGCGGGGGAGACCCAGTACTTC	CASSTRLAGETQYF
.	.	TRBJ1-6	TRBV4-2	TGTGCCAGCAGCCAAGATATCGCGGTGACCCTCCACTTT	CASSQDIAVTLHF
.	TRBD2	TRBJ2-7	TRBV7-9	TGTGCCAGCAGCTCCCACAGCGGGAACTCCTACGAGCAGTACTTC	CASSSHSGNSYEQYF
.	.	TRBJ1-5	TRBV19	TGTGCCAGTAGTATAGATAGGGGAACAGGATACAATCAGCCCCAGCATTTT	CASSIDRGTGYNQPQHF
.	.	TRBJ2-1	TRBV29-1	TGCAGCGTCCCAGGGCACAACAATGAGCAGTTCTTC	CSVPGHNNEQFF
.	TRBD1	TRBJ1-1	TRBV28	TGTGCCAGCATCCCGGGAGGGGGCCTTTTAGGTTTCTTT	CASIPGGGLLGFF
.	.	TRBJ2-2	TRBV7-9	TGTGCCGGCAGCCTCGGGACTTACTTCGGGGAGCTGTTTTTT	CAGSLGTYFGELFF
.	TRBD1	TRBJ2-7	TRBV5-1	TGCGCCAGCAGCTTGGCGACGGGACAGTCCCACGAGCAGTACTTC	CASSLATGQSHEQYF
.	.	TRBJ1-5	TRBV6-1	TGTGCCAGCAGACCTGGACAGAACAATCAGCCCCAGCATTTT	CASRPGQNNQPQHF
once	.	TRBJ2-4	TRBV10-3	TGTGCCATCAGTGAAGCGGGTCCAAAAAACATTCAGTACTTC	CAISEAGPKNIQYF
.	.	TRBJ2-3	TRBV13	TGTGCCAGCAGCTTACTCGCGGGTAGCACAGATACGCAGTATTTT	CASSLLAGSTDTQYF
.	.	TRBJ2-1	TRBV5-1	TGCGCCAGCAGCTTCCCCAGGACTGACAATGAGCAGTTCTTC	CASSFPRTDNEQFF
.	TRBD1	TRBJ1-2	TRBV5-1	TGCGCCAGCAGCCTAACCGGGACAGGGCCAGGGGGCTACACCTTC	CASSLTGTGPGGYTF
.	.	TRBJ2-2	TRBV27	TGTGCCAGCTCTGGCCAGGGGGGAACCGGGGAGCTGTTTTTT	CASSGQGGTGELFF
.	TRBD1	TRBJ2-1	TRBV6-5	TGTGCCAGCAGTTCCTGGACAGGGCCCGTCGAGAATGAGCAGTTCTTC	CASSSWTGPVENEQFF
.	TRBD1	TRBJ1-2	TRBV19	TGTGCCAGTAGTATGGGACAGAACTATGGCTACACCTTC	CASSMGQNYGYTF
.	.	TRBJ1-2	TRBV19	TGTGCCAGTAGTATTGTTTGGTTCGAGGGCTACACCTTC	CASSIVWFEGYTF